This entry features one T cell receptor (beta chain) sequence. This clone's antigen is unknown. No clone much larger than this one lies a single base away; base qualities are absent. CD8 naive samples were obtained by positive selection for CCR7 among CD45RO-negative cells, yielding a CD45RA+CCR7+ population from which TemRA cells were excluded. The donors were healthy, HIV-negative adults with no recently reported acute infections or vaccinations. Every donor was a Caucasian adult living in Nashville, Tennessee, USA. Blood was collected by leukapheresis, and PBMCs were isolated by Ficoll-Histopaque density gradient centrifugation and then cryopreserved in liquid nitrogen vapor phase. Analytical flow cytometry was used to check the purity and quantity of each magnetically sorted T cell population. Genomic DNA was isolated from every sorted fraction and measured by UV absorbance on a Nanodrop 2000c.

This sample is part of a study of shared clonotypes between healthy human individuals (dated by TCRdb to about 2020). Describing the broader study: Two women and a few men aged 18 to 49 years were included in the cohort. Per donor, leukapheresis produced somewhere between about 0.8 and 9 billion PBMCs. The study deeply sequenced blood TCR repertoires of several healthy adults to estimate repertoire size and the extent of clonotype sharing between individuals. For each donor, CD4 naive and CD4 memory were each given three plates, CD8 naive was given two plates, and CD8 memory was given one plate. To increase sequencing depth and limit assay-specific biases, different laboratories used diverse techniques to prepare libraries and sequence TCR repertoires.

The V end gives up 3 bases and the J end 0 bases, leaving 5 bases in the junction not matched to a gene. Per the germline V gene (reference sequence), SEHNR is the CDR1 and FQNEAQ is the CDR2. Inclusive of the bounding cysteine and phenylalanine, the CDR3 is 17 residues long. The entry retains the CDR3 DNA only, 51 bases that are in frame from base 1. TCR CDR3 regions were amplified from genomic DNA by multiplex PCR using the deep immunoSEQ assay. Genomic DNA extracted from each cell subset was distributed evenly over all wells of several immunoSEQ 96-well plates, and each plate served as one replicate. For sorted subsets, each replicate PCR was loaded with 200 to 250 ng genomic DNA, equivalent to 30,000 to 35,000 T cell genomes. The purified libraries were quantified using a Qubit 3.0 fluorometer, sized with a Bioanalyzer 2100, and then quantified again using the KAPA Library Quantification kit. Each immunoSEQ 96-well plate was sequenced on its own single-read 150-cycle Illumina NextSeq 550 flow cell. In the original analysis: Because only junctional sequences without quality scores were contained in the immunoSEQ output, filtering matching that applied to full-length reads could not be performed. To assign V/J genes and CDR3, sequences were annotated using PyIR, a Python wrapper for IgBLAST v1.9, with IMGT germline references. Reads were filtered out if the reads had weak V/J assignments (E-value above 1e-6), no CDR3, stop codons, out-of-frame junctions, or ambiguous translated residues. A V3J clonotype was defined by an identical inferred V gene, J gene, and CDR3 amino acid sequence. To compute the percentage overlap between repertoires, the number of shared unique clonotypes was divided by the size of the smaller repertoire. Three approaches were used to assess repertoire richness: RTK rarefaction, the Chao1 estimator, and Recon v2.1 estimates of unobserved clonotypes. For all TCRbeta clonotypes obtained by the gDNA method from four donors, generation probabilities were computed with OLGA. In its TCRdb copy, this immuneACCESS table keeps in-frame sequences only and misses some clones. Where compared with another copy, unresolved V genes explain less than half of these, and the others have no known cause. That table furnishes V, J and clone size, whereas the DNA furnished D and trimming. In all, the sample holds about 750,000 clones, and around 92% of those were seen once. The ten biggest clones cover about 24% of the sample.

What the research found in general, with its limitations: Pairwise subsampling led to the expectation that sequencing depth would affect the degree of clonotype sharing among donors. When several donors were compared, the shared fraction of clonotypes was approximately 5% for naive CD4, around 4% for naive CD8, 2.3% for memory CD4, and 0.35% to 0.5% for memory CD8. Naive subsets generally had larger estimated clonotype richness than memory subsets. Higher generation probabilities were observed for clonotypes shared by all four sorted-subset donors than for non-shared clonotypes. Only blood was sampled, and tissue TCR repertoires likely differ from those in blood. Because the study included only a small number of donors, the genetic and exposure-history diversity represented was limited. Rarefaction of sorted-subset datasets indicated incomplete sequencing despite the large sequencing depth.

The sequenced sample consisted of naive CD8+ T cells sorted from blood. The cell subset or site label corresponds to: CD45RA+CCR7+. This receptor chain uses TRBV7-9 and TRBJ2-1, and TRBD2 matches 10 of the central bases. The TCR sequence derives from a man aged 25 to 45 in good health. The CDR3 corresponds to CASSFSGRSPSYNEQFF. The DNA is TGTGCCAGCAGCTTTAGCGGGAGGTCTCCCTCCTACAATGAGCAGTTCTTC. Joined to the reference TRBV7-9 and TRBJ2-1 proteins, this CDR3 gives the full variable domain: DTGVSQNPRHKITKRGQNVTFRCDPISEHNRLYWYRQTLGQGPEFLTYFQNEAQLEKSRLLSDRFSAERPKGSFSTLEIQRTEQGDSAMYLCASSFSGRSPSYNEQFFGPGTRLTVL.